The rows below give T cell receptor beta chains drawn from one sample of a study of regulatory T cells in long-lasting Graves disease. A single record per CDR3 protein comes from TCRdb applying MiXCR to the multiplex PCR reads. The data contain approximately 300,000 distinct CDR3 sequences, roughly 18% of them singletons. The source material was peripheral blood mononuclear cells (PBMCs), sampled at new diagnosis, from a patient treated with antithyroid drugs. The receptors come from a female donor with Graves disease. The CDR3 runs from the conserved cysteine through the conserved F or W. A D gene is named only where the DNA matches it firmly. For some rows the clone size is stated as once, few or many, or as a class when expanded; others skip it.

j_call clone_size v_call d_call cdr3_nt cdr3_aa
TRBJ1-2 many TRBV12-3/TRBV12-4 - TGTGCCAGCAGCCTCCATGAGCCAGTATTGGGCTATGGCTACACCTTC CASSLHEPVLGYGYTF
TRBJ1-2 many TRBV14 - TGTGCCAGCAGCCAAGATGGGGGGGCCTATGGCTACACCTTC CASSQDGGAYGYTF
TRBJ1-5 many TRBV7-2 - TGTGCCAGCAGCCCTCGGTTGGCAGGGGCGGGGCAGCCCCAGCATTTT CASSPRLAGAGQPQHF
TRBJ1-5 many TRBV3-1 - TGTGCCAGCAGCCAGGAAAGGGGCAATCAGCCCCAGCATTTT CASSQERGNQPQHF
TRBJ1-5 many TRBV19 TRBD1 TGTGCCAGTAGTCGGACAGGGGGGAATAGCAATCAGCCCCAGCATTTT CASSRTGGNSNQPQHF
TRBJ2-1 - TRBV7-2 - TGTGCCAGCAGCCCACCGAATGGTTACAATGAGCAGTTCTTC CASSPPNGYNEQFF
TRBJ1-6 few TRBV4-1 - TGCGCCAGCAGCCACTTAAGGGACACAGCCTTTAATTCACCCCTCCACTTT CASSHLRDTAFNSPLHF
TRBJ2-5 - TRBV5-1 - TGCGCCAGCAGCTCCCCTTCCCCCACGGGTGGGGAGACCCAGTACTTC CASSSPSPTGGETQYF
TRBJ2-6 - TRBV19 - TGTGCCAGTAACCCTGCCACCCTCTCTGGGGCCAACGTCCTGACTTTC CASNPATLSGANVLTF
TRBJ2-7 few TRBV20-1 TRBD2 TGCAGTGCGACAGAACTAGCGGGAGGTCCCGAGCAGTACTTC CSATELAGGPEQYF
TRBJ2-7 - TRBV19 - TGTGCCAGTAGTATGGGGGGACCAGGGGATGAGCAGTACTTC CASSMGGPGDEQYF
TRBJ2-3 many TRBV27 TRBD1 TGTGCCAGCAGTGCGTTAAACAGGGGTGGAGATACGCAGTATTTT CASSALNRGGDTQYF
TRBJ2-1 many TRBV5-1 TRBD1 TGCGCCAGCTATCCCGGGACAGACCGAGAAGGGCAGTTCTTC CASYPGTDREGQFF
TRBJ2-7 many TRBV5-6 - TGTGCCAGCAGCTTGGACATCTCGGGGGAGCAGTACTTC CASSLDISGEQYF
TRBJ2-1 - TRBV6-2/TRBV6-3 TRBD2 TGTGCCAGCAGTTATACGGGAGGTTCCTACAATGAGCAGTTCTTC CASSYTGGSYNEQFF
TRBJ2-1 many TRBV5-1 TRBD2 TGCGCCAGCAGCTCCGGACTAGCGGGAGTGGATGAGCAGTTCTTC CASSSGLAGVDEQFF
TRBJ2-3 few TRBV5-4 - TGTGCCAGCAGCTTGGGCCAGCGGCCCCCCACAGATACGCAGTATTTT CASSLGQRPPTDTQYF
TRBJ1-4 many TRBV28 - TGTGCCAGCAGTGCCCACGGGACACCCAATGAAAAACTGTTTTTT CASSAHGTPNEKLFF
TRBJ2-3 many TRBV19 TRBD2 TGTGCCAGTAGTATGCTGGGACTAGCGGTCACAGATACGCAGTATTTT CASSMLGLAVTDTQYF
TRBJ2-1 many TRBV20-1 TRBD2 TGCAGTGCTAGTCTCACTAGCGGGAGGGGCAATGAGCAGTTCTTC CSASLTSGRGNEQFF
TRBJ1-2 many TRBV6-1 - TGTGCCAGCAGTGAAGGGTTAAGGATTGGACAGAACTATGGCTACACCTTC CASSEGLRIGQNYGYTF
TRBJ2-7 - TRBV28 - TGTGCCAGCAGGGGGGCGGGAGCCTACGAGCAGTACTTC CASRGAGAYEQYF
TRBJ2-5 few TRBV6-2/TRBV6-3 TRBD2 TGTGCCAGCAGATCCGCGGTGGGCGGGAGGGCCTTTAAGACCCAGTACTTC CASRSAVGGRAFKTQYF
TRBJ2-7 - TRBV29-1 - TGCAGCGTTGCATCGGCCCCCTTCGACGAGCAGTACTTC CSVASAPFDEQYF
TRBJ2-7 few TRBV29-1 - TGCAGCGCCGAAGACACATTCTCCTACGAGCAGTACTTC CSAEDTFSYEQYF
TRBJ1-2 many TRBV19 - TGTGCCAGTAGGCCGGGGGCCAACTATGGCTACACCTTC CASRPGANYGYTF
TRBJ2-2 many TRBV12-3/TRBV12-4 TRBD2 TGTGCCAGCAGTTTAGCGGGAGCGGGACTTGGGGAGCTGTTTTTT CASSLAGAGLGELFF
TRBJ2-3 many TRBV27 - TGTGCCAGCAGTTTCGGAGAGGGAGATACGCAGTATTTT CASSFGEGDTQYF
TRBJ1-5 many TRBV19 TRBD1 TGTGCCAGTAGTACCCGACCCGGGACAGGGGGAGGACAGCCCCAGCATTTT CASSTRPGTGGGQPQHF
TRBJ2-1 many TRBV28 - TGTGCCAGCAGTTTAATCAGGTGGGGATTCTACAATGAGCAGTTCTTC CASSLIRWGFYNEQFF
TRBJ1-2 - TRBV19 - TGTGCCAGTAGTGTACAGGGAAACGGCTACACCTTC CASSVQGNGYTF
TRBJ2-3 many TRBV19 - TGTGCCAGTAGTATGGGCCCGGGAGATACGCAGTATTTT CASSMGPGDTQYF
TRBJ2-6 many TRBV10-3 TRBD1 TGTGCCATCAGACGGGGGGACAGGGGGCCTGGGGCCAACGTCCTGACTTTC CAIRRGDRGPGANVLTF
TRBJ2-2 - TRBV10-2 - TGCGCCAGCAGTTCTCGAGACACCGGGGAGCTGTTTTTT CASSSRDTGELFF
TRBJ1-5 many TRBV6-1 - TGTGCCAGCAGGGAGGGTCCATTAAATCAGCCCCAGCATTTT CASREGPLNQPQHF
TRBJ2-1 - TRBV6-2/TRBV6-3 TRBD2 TGTGCCAGCAGTCCCTCGGGAGGGCTGTACAATGAGCAGTTCTTC CASSPSGGLYNEQFF
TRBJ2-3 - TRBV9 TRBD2 TGTGCCAGCAGTGTTAGCGGGTTAACAGATACGCAGTATTTT CASSVSGLTDTQYF
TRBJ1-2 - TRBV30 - TGTGCCTGGGAACAGCAAAACTATGGCTACACCTTC CAWEQQNYGYTF
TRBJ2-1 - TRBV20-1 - TGCAGTGGGTTGGGCGGACTATACAATGAGCAGTTCTTC CSGLGGLYNEQFF
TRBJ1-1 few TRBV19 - TGTGCCAGTAGTATCTCAAGTTGGACGATGAACACTGAAGCTTTCTTT CASSISSWTMNTEAFF
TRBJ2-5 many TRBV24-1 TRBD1 TGTGCCACCAGTGATCGACAGGGGGCTTGGGAGACCCAGTACTTC CATSDRQGAWETQYF
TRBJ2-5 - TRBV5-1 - TGCGCCAGCACCGAGGGCGGAGGCGGAGAGACCCAGTACTTC CASTEGGGGETQYF
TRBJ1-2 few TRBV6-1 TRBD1 TGTGCCAGCAGTCCGGACAGGGAGATGAACTATGGCTACACCTTC CASSPDREMNYGYTF
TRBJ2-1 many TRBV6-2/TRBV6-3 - TGTGCCAGCAGTGACCACAGGGAGGCCCTGGACAATGAGCAGTTCTTC CASSDHREALDNEQFF
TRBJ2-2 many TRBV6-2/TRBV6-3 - TGTGCCAGCAGTTACTCGATCTCGACCGGGGAGCTGTTTTTT CASSYSISTGELFF
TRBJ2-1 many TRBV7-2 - TGTGCCAGCAGCTTAGGATCGGCGGTAAATGAGCAGTTCTTC CASSLGSAVNEQFF